Listed here are 26 T cell receptor beta chains from one sample, sequenced in a study of blood T cell repertoires in COVID-19. Method: immunoSEQ multiplex PCR; TCRdb's copy keeps in-frame clones and lacks some. The table has about 270,000 clones, approximately 91% seen once. Sequenced input: PBMCs or T cells enriched from blood (not recorded which). These receptors all come from a middle-aged woman with acute COVID-19.

This chain links TRBV11-3 with TRBJ2-3, with D unresolved. Per germline, CDR1 SGHNT and CDR2 YENEEA. Trimming left V 4 bases short and J 6 bases short, with 8 bases between. The CDR3 loop spans 12 amino acids. CDR3 amino acids: CASSSSGDTQYF. The CDR3 DNA is TGTGCCAGCAGCTCAAGTGGCGATACGCAGTATTTT.

V is TRBV28 and J is TRBJ1-1, with TRBD1 matching 7 bases. V gave up 1 base and J gave up 1 base; unmatched junction bases: 12. CDR1 and CDR2 from the germline V gene are MDHEN and SYDVKM. This CDR3 has 18 residues. CDR3 residues: CASSLLPLTGSSNTEAFF. The CDR3 DNA sequence: TGTGCCAGCAGTTTATTACCCCTGACAGGGAGCTCGAACACTGAAGCTTTCTTT. Using reference TRBV28 and TRBJ1-1 for the parts outside the CDR3, the full variable domain is DVKVTQSSRYLVKRTGEKVFLECVQDMDHENMFWYRQDPGLGLRLIYFSYDVKMKEKGDIPEGYSVSREKKERFSLILESASTNQTSMYLCASSLLPLTGSSNTEAFFGQGTRLTVV.

The chain links TRBV3-1 (or the pseudogene TRBV3-2) to TRBJ1-1, with 11 bases matching TRBD1. This CDR3 spans 13 amino acids. Germline trimming cut 5 bases from V and 11 bases from J; bases unmatched to any gene: 7. Germline V gives CDR1 LGHDT, CDR2 YNNKEL (reference sequence). CDR3 in amino acids: CASSARTGGDAFF. Written as DNA, the CDR3 is TGTGCCAGCAGCGCCCGGACAGGGGGCGACGCTTTCTTT.

The V gene is TRBV4-1, the J gene TRBJ2-1; 10 nucleotides agree with TRBD2. Germline CDR1 is MGHRA and CDR2 is YSYEKL. This CDR3 is built from 16 residues. The V gene end was trimmed by 2 bases and the J gene end by 6 bases; junction bases not matched to a gene: 7. The CDR3 DNA reads TGCGCCAGCAGCCAAACTAGCGGGGTAAGATCCAATGAGCAGTTCTTC. Its translation: CASSQTSGVRSNEQFF.

This clone has a single count. DNA for the CDR3: TGTGCCTGGAGTCGAGACAGCTATGGGGGGGAGCAGTTCTTC. It yields the protein CAWSRDSYGGEQFF. The V call is TRBV30, the J call TRBJ2-1; tentatively, D is TRBD2 (6 bases). This CDR3 is 14 amino acids long. V lost 2 bases to trimming and J lost 10 bases, with 18 bases between them. CDR1 GTSNPN and CDR2 SVGIG come from the germline V gene (reference sequence).

V is TRBV4-1 and J is TRBJ2-7; 8 bases are a match to TRBD1. Per germline, CDR1 MGHRA and CDR2 YSYEKL. With V trimmed by 1 base and J by 2 bases, 4 bases remained unmatched. This CDR3 has 15 residues. For the CDR3, the DNA is TGCGCCAGCAGCCAAGCCCCGGACAGGGCCTACGAGCAGTACTTC. It encodes CASSQAPDRAYEQYF.

The J gene is TRBJ1-5, the V gene TRBV6-9, with D tentatively TRBD1 (5 bases). This CDR3 spans 16 amino acids. The germline V gene encodes CDR1 MNHGY and CDR2 SVAAGI. Between the trimmed V and J ends, which lost 6 bases and 2 bases, there was a span of 17 bases. The CDR3 protein is CASSYDRTFGNQPQHF. The CDR3 DNA reads as TGTGCCAGCAGCTACGATAGGACATTCGGCAATCAGCCCCAGCATTTT.

The chain links TRBV30 to TRBJ1-2; D gene uncertain. There are 14 residues in the CDR3. V was shortened by 2 bases and J by 4 bases, with 14 bases between the two germline ends. Germline V gives CDR1 GTSNPN, CDR2 SVGIG (reference sequence). The CDR3 here is CAWSLSGFSYGYTF. In DNA, the CDR3 is TGTGCCTGGAGTTTGTCAGGTTTTAGCTATGGCTACACCTTC.

The rearrangement uses TRBV30 and TRBJ1-2; 7 nucleotides match TRBD1. With V trimmed by 4 bases and J by 7 bases, 9 bases remained unmatched. This CDR3 contains 13 residues. Germline V gene data show CDR1 as GTSNPN and CDR2 as SVGIG (reference sequence). This CDR3 is CAWNAGTEIGYTF. The CDR3 coding sequence is TGTGCCTGGAATGCCGGGACAGAAATTGGCTACACCTTC.

This clone came up a few times. This chain joins TRBV10-3 and TRBJ1-1, with 8 bases that match TRBD1. Per germline, CDR1 ENHRY and CDR2 SYGVKD. J gave up 4 bases and V 2 bases, and 3 bases lay outside the gene matches. The CDR3 contains 14 residues. The CDR3 sequence is CAISETTGGTEAFF. CDR3 nucleotides: TGTGCCATCAGTGAGACTACAGGGGGCACTGAAGCTTTCTTT.

The rearrangement joins TRBV7-2 to TRBJ2-3, with D tentatively TRBD1 (5 bases). This CDR3 is 13 amino acids long. Deletions cut 4 bases from V and 4 bases from J, with 9 bases between. Germline CDR1 reads SGHTA; CDR2 reads FQGNSA. The CDR3 loop is CASSSQGADTQYF. In DNA form, the CDR3 reads TGTGCCAGCAGCTCCCAAGGGGCAGATACGCAGTATTTT.

J is TRBJ1-1 and V is TRBV14, with D hard to call. Trimming shortened V by 4 bases and J by 3 bases, and 9 bases separated the two germline ends. Looked up from germline, CDR1 is SGHDN and CDR2 is FVKESK. This CDR3 has 13 amino acids. The CDR3 protein is CASSPQFDTEAFF. CDR3 DNA: TGTGCCAGCAGCCCCCAGTTCGACACTGAAGCTTTCTTT.

The rearrangement joins TRBV2 to TRBJ1-1; D perhaps matches TRBD1 (5 bases). Germline V gene lookup returns CDR1 SNHLY and CDR2 FYNNEI. The CDR3 sequence is 14 residues long. Trimming stripped 3 bases from V and 11 bases from J, with 19 bases between. The DNA for the CDR3 is TGTGCCAGCAGTGATGTGTGGGAGGGGCCGGAGGCTTTCTTT. Protein sequence: CASSDVWEGPEAFF.

The chain employs TRBV7-8 and TRBJ1-1, with 7 positions matching TRBD1. CDR3 length: 15 amino acids. CDR1 SGHVS and CDR2 FQNEAQ come from the germline V gene. The V and J ends lost 1 base and 2 bases, in that order; junction bases with no gene match: 4. CDR3 bases: TGTGCCAGCAGCTTAGAGGCAGGGGGTAACACTGAAGCTTTCTTT. Translation: CASSLEAGGNTEAFF.

This clone was detected a few times. V is TRBV5-1 and J is TRBJ2-2; 8 bases are shared with TRBD2. Germline V lookup: CDR1 SGHRS, CDR2 YFSETQ. This CDR3 comprises 15 residues. V dropped 0 bases and J dropped 5; count of bases not matched to a gene: 3. CDR3 nucleotide sequence: TGCGCCAGCAGCTTGGTAACTAGCGGAACCGGGGAGCTGTTTTTT. Protein product: CASSLVTSGTGELFF.

The gene calls are TRBV19 and TRBJ2-3, with 8 positions matching TRBD1. Germline loops: CDR1 LNHDA, CDR2 SQIVND (reference sequence). Trimming at V came to 1 base and at J to 8 bases, leaving 14 bases not matched to a gene. This CDR3 has 17 amino acids. CDR3 sequence reads: CASSIGGARGPQGTQYF. The CDR3 bases are TGTGCCAGTAGTATAGGAGGGGCCAGGGGGCCCCAAGGTACGCAGTATTTT.

This clone was seen only a few times. The chain has TRBV6-5 and TRBJ1-6, with D uncertain. CDR1 and CDR2 (germline): MNHEY, SVGAGI. The V and J ends lost 0 bases and 7 bases respectively, with 10 bases between them. The CDR3 loop spans 15 amino acids. CDR3 sequence reads: CASSYSSGRNSPLHF. CDR3 nucleotides: TGTGCCAGCAGTTACTCGTCCGGGAGAAATTCACCCCTCCACTTT.

The chain recombines TRBV28 with TRBJ1-4; the D gene is possibly TRBD1 (6 bases). This CDR3 contains 12 residues. Germline loops: CDR1 MDHEN, CDR2 SYDVKM. Trimming took off 8 bases at V and 5 bases at J, with 9 bases between the two ends. The CDR3, as DNA: TGTGCCAGCGACACAGGGAATGAAAAACTGTTTTTT. Translated: CASDTGNEKLFF. Full variable domain (missing parts from reference TRBV28 and TRBJ1-4): DVKVTQSSRYLVKRTGEKVFLECVQDMDHENMFWYRQDPGLGLRLIYFSYDVKMKEKGDIPEGYSVSREKKERFSLILESASTNQTSMYLCASDTGNEKLFFGSGTQLSVL.

The chain combines TRBV15 with TRBJ1-5, with TRBD1 identical over 12 bases. Germline CDR1 and CDR2: LNHNV and YYDKDF (reference sequence). J lost 5 bases, V lost 3 bases, and 14 bases had no gene match. CDR3 size: 19 residues. The CDR3 DNA follows: TGTGCCACCAGCAGGATCGGGGACAGGGGGCCCATTAGGGATCAGCCCCAGCATTTT. This codes for CATSRIGDRGPIRDQPQHF.

The V and J genes are TRBV11-3 and TRBJ1-1, with 12 positions matching TRBD1. The CDR3 has 17 residues. Germline CDR1 reads SGHNT; CDR2 reads YENEEA. The V gene end was trimmed by 5 bases and the J gene end by 5 bases; junction bases not matched to a gene: 12. CDR3 in DNA: TGTGCCAGCAGCCCAGGGGGGACAGGGGGCCAAGGTACTGAAGCTTTCTTT. Protein product: CASSPGGTGGQGTEAFF.

The rearrangement joins TRBV18 to TRBJ1-3, with a possible D match to TRBD1 (6 bases). The CDR3 totals 15 residues. Germline lookup yields CDR1 KGHSH and CDR2 LQKENI. Between the trimmed V and J ends, which lost 3 bases and 4 bases, there was a span of 13 bases. The DNA of the CDR3 is TGTGCCAGCTCACCGTCGGCAGGGGCCGGAAACACCATATATTTT. Translation gives CASSPSAGAGNTIYF.

The chain links TRBV28 to TRBJ1-1; 8 bases fit TRBD1. This CDR3 has 17 residues. Germline loops: CDR1 MDHEN, CDR2 SYDVKM. Trimming removed 5 bases from V and 1 base from J; junction bases left unmatched: 12. The DNA for the CDR3 is TGTGCCAGCAGTAGTGGGTGGACAGGGACGGGGAACACTGAAGCTTTCTTT. Its translation is CASSSGWTGTGNTEAFF.

J is TRBJ1-2 and V is TRBV6-5; TRBD1 agrees at 11 bases. This CDR3 has 15 residues. Germline values: CDR1 MNHEY, CDR2 SVGAGI. Losses at the gene ends were 5 bases for V and 7 bases for J; bases not matched to a gene: 9. This chain's CDR3 is CASSPGQGALSGYTF. The DNA for the CDR3 is TGTGCCAGCAGTCCAGGACAGGGGGCTTTGAGTGGCTACACCTTC.

V is TRBV6-5 and J is TRBJ1-3; D not resolved. Between the trimmed V and J ends, which lost 2 bases and 4 bases, there was a span of 6 bases. From germline, CDR1 is MNHEY and CDR2 SVGAGI. The CDR3 spans 13 residues. The CDR3 loop is CASSYRTGNTIYF. CDR3 coding DNA: TGTGCCAGCAGTTACCGCACAGGAAACACCATATATTTT.

The chain joins TRBV11-3 to TRBJ2-1; maybe TRBD2 (6 bases). Trimming removed 3 bases at V and 3 bases at J, with 18 bases between. The germline V gene has CDR1 SGHNT and CDR2 YENEEA. The CDR3 consists of 17 residues. Here the CDR3 reads CASSFVRGTGGYNEQFF. Written as DNA, the CDR3 is TGTGCCAGCAGCTTTGTACGCGGGACCGGAGGCTACAATGAGCAGTTCTTC.

This sequence joins TRBV2 and TRBJ2-3; 12 bases are a match to TRBD2. Germline trimming cut 6 bases from V and 0 bases from J; bases unmatched to any gene: 13. There are 19 residues in the CDR3. CDR1 is SNHLY and CDR2 is FYNNEI in the germline V gene. CDR3 in DNA: TGTGCCAGCAGGAGGGGGGGGACTAGCGGGTTCGCTAGCACAGATACGCAGTATTTT. It specifies CASRRGGTSGFASTDTQYF. Variable domain in full (rest from reference TRBV2 and TRBJ2-3): EPEVTQTPSHQVTQMGQEVILRCVPISNHLYFYWYRQILGQKVEFLVSFYNNEISEKSEIFDDQFSVERPDGSNFTLKIRSTKLEDSAMYFCASRRGGTSGFASTDTQYFGPGTRLTVL.